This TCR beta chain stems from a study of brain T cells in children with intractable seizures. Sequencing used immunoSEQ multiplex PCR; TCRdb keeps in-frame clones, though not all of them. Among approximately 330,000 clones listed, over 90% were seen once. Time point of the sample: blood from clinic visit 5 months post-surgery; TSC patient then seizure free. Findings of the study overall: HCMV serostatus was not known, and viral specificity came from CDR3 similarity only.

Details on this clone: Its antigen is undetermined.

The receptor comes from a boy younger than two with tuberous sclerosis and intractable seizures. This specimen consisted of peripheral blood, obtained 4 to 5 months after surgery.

The CDR3 loop is CASSNRTAKNIQYF. Here the CDR3 DNA reads TGCGCCAGCAGTAACAGGACAGCCAAAAACATTCAGTACTTC. The chain has TRBV5-1 and TRBJ2-4; perhaps TRBD1 as D (5 bases). Germline values: CDR1 SGHRS, CDR2 YFSETQ. V lost 5 bases and J 0 bases, leaving 9 bases between the germline ends. The CDR3 spans 14 residues.